These T cell receptor beta chains were read from a single sample in a study of blood T cell repertoires in COVID-19. Measured with immunoSEQ multiplex PCR; TCRdb has only the in-frame clones, and not every one. The sample comprises 98,000 or so clones, 82% of which are singletons, and 4% to 5.5% rests with the top ten. Sequenced input: peripheral blood. The receptors derive from a man between 60 and 70 years old with acute or convalescent COVID-19. CDR3s include the opening cysteine and the closing phenylalanine or tryptophan. A D gene is named only where the DNA matches it firmly. A row's size may be missing; if present it is once, few, many or a size class.

clone_size,d_call,v_call,j_call,cdr3_aa,cdr3_nt
few,.,TRBV5-1,TRBJ1-3,CASSLEGGAVSGNTIYF,TGCGCCAGCAGCTTGGAAGGCGGGGCAGTCTCTGGAAACACCATATATTTT
.,TRBD2,TRBV4-1,TRBJ2-5,CASSPHSGGAETQYF,TGCGCCAGCAGCCCCCACTCGGGGGGGGCGGAGACCCAGTACTTC
.,TRBD1,TRBV11-2,TRBJ1-3,CASSFDRAGNTIYF,TGTGCCAGCAGCTTCGACAGGGCTGGAAACACCATATATTTT
.,.,TRBV4-2,TRBJ1-5,CASSQVGRGGQPQHF,TGTGCCAGCAGCCAAGTCGGCAGGGGTGGACAGCCCCAGCATTTT
.,.,TRBV15,TRBJ2-2,CATSRDVTAPTGELFF,TGTGCCACCAGCAGAGATGTTACAGCCCCCACCGGGGAGCTGTTTTTT
few,.,TRBV7-6,TRBJ1-4,CASSLGWTANEKLFF,TGTGCCAGCAGCTTAGGATGGACAGCTAATGAAAAACTGTTTTTT
.,.,TRBV2,TRBJ1-1,CASSGQGNTEAFF,TGTGCCAGCAGTGGCCAGGGGAACACTGAAGCTTTCTTT
.,TRBD1,TRBV28,TRBJ1-5,CASSFTGDSNQPQHF,TGTGCCAGCAGTTTTACAGGGGATAGCAATCAGCCCCAGCATTTT
.,TRBD1,TRBV9,TRBJ2-7,CASSVAPGQGTYEQYF,TGTGCCAGCAGCGTAGCCCCGGGACAGGGGACCTACGAGCAGTACTTC
.,TRBD1,TRBV7-2,TRBJ2-7,CASSPGGHEQYF,TGTGCCAGCAGCCCAGGGGGCCACGAGCAGTACTTC